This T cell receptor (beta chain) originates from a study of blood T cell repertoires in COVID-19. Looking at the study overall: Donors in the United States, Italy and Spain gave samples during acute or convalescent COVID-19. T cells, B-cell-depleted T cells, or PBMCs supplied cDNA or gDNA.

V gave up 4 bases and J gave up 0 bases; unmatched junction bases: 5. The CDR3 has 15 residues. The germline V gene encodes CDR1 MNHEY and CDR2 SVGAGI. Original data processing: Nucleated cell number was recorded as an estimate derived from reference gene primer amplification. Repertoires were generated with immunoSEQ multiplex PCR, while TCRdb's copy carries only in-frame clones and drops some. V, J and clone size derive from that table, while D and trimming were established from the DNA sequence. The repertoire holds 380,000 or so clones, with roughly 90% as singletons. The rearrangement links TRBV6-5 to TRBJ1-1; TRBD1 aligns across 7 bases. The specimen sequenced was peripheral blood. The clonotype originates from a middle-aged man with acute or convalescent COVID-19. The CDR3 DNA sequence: TGTGCCAGCAGTTTGGGACAGCCTCTGAACACTGAAGCTTTCTTT. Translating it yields CASSLGQPLNTEAFF.